These 21 T cell receptor beta chains share one sample of origin, sequenced in a study of spatial heterogeneity in lung cancer. Via MiXCR, TCRdb re-called the 5' RACE reads, giving one row per CDR3 protein. In the table there are about 38,000 distinct CDR3 sequences, 7.5% to 8% of which are singletons. The time point: sample taken at primary tumor resection. The sequencing used PBMCs, collected at surgery. The origin of the receptors is a male donor with early-stage non-small cell lung cancer.

The rearrangement joins TRBV5-1 to TRBJ1-3; TRBD1 might be the D (6 bases). Trimming stripped 6 bases from V and 2 bases from J, with 9 bases between. In germline, CDR1 is SGHRS, CDR2 YFSETQ. This CDR3 is 13 amino acids long. CDR3 residues: CASMQGTGNTIYF. The CDR3 nucleotides are TGCGCCAGCATGCAGGGGACTGGAAACACCATATATTTT.

This clonotype showed up many times. The V gene is TRBV29-1, the J gene TRBJ2-6, with D perhaps assigned TRBD1 or TRBD2 (6 bases each). The CDR3 is made up of 16 amino acids. CDR1 is SQVTM, CDR2 ANQGSEA, per germline. V lost 2 bases and J 0 bases, leaving 11 bases between the germline ends. CDR3 sequence reads: CSVEWGAGSGANVLTF. CDR3 DNA: TGCAGCGTTGAATGGGGGGCAGGCTCTGGGGCCAACGTCCTGACTTTC.

This clonotype came up many times. The V and J genes are TRBV4-2 and TRBJ2-1; 9 nucleotides match TRBD2. The CDR3 sequence is 18 residues long. Per germline, CDR1 LGHNA and CDR2 YNFKEQ. The V gene end was trimmed by 0 bases and the J gene end by 6 bases; junction bases not matched to a gene: 12. CDR3 protein: CASSQDGPAGGPRNEQFF. CDR3 DNA: TGTGCCAGCAGCCAAGACGGCCCAGCGGGAGGACCTCGCAATGAGCAGTTCTTC.

In its sample, this clonotype was seen many times. Written as DNA, the CDR3 is TGTGCCAGTAGACCGATGAACTATGGCTACACCTTC. Translated, it gives CASRPMNYGYTF. The V and J genes are TRBV19 and TRBJ1-2; D is unclear. V lost 6 bases, J lost 2 bases, and 7 bases lay in between. Germline V gene sequence: CDR1 LNHDA, CDR2 SQIVND (reference sequence). CDR3 length: 12 residues.

This clonotype was seen repeatedly, ten times or more. This sequence joins TRBV11-2 and TRBJ2-5; weak D call: TRBD1 (6 bases). The CDR3 extends over 14 amino acids. The V and J ends lost 5 bases and 1 base respectively, with 11 bases between them. Germline CDR1 is SGHAT and CDR2 is FQNNGV. Here the CDR3 reads CASSPGQPQETQYF. For the CDR3, the DNA is TGTGCCAGCAGCCCCGGACAGCCCCAAGAGACCCAGTACTTC.

This clonotype was observed a few times. The DNA of the CDR3 is TGTGCCAGCAGCTTGGATTTCAGCCAGTACAATGAGCAGTTCTTC. As protein: CASSLDFSQYNEQFF. The chain couples TRBV5-4 to TRBJ2-1, with D hard to call. The germline V and J ends were trimmed by 0 bases and 4 bases, with 11 bases remaining between them. Germline V gives CDR1 SGHNT, CDR2 YYREEE (reference sequence). The length of the CDR3 is 15 residues.

At least ten counts were recorded for this clonotype. The chain joins TRBV14 to TRBJ2-1; 9 nucleotides agree with TRBD2. V lost 9 bases to trimming and J lost 1 base; unmatched junction nucleotides: 7. Per the germline V gene, CDR1 is SGHDN and CDR2 is FVKESK. The CDR3 length is 15 residues. The CDR3 loop reads CASSGLAGSYNEQFF. The CDR3 DNA reads TGTGCCAGTTCTGGGCTAGCGGGATCCTACAATGAGCAGTTCTTC.

This clonotype occurred many times. The V and J genes are TRBV6-2 or TRBV6-3 and TRBJ2-1; D uncertain. The CDR3 has 11 amino acids. Per the germline V gene, CDR1 is MNHEY and CDR2 is SVGEGT. V was trimmed by 1 base and J by 10 bases, leaving 5 bases between them. CDR3: CASSYLVEQFF. The DNA for the CDR3 is TGTGCCAGCAGTTACTTGGTAGAGCAGTTCTTC.

Many counts were recorded for this clonotype. J is TRBJ1-1 and V is TRBV29-1; tentative D call: TRBD1 (6 bases). The germline CDR1 and CDR2 sequences are SQVTM and ANQGSEA. V was clipped by 2 bases and J by 2 bases, with 15 bases between them. CDR3 length: 15 residues. This chain's CDR3 is CSVELRGYLNTEAFF. The CDR3, as DNA: TGCAGCGTTGAATTGAGGGGGTACCTAAACACTGAAGCTTTCTTT.

This clonotype was counted a single time. The chain carries TRBV7-8 and TRBJ2-5; either TRBD1 or TRBD2 may supply D (6 bases each). The CDR3 sequence is 15 residues long. Trimming removed 1 base from V and 0 bases from J, with 9 bases in between. Germline V lookup: CDR1 SGHVS, CDR2 FQNEAQ. The CDR3 coding sequence is TGTGCCAGCAGCTTAGTAGGGGGGTACCAAGAGACCCAGTACTTC. Translation: CASSLVGGYQETQYF.

This clonotype was picked up a small number of times. The rearrangement uses TRBV19 and TRBJ2-2; TRBD1 aligns across 9 bases. J was trimmed by 5 bases and V by 6 bases; bases with no gene match: 1. The CDR3 has 13 amino acids. Germline V CDR1 and CDR2: LNHDA, SQIVND (reference sequence). The CDR3 is CASRQGATGELFF. CDR3 coding DNA: TGTGCCAGTAGACAGGGGGCAACCGGGGAGCTGTTTTTT.

This clonotype was seen more than once but under ten times. The chain combines TRBV6-2 or TRBV6-3 with TRBJ2-7, with 7 bases identical to TRBD2. V lost 7 bases to trimming and J lost 1 base; unmatched junction nucleotides: 16. The CDR3 consists of 17 residues. Germline V gene sequence: CDR1 MNHEY, CDR2 SVGEGT. The CDR3: CASTYPPREIESYEQYF. Here the CDR3 DNA reads TGTGCCAGCACCTACCCCCCGCGGGAGATAGAGTCCTACGAGCAGTACTTC.

V and J are TRBV14 and TRBJ2-7; TRBD1 or TRBD2 may be the D gene (5 bases each). Germline V lookup: CDR1 SGHDN, CDR2 FVKESK. The CDR3 has 12 amino acids. Trimming cost V 1 base and J 6 bases, with 7 bases left between them. CDR3 bases: TGTGCCAGCAGCCAAGGGGGGTGCGAGCAGTACGTC. Translation gives CASSQGGCEQYV.

This clonotype was seen many times. The chain couples TRBV6-5 to TRBJ2-7; D gene ambiguous. Germline lookup yields CDR1 MNHEY and CDR2 SVGAGI. This CDR3 comprises 14 residues. V lost 2 bases to trimming and J lost 1 base, with 9 bases between them. CDR3 sequence: CASSYDAASYEQYF. The CDR3 region has the DNA TGTGCCAGCAGTTACGACGCTGCTTCCTACGAGCAGTACTTC.

This clonotype was recorded a few times. This chain connects TRBV4-3 to TRBJ2-3; D might be TRBD2 (7 bases). This CDR3 region has 14 residues. V lost 5 bases and J 5 bases, leaving 14 bases between the germline ends. Per the germline V gene, CDR1 is LGHNA and CDR2 is YSLEER. The CDR3 protein is CASSRGGAIDTQYF. DNA of the CDR3: TGCGCCAGCAGCAGGGGGGGGGCTATAGATACGCAGTATTTT.

In this sample, this clonotype turned up many times. The chain couples TRBV12-3 or TRBV12-4 to TRBJ2-1; 7 bases agree with TRBD2. The CDR3 length is 15 residues. Germline trimming cut 6 bases from V and 7 bases from J; bases unmatched to any gene: 12. The CDR3 sequence: CASRTDGRTGNEQFF. The CDR3 nucleotides read TGTGCCAGCAGGACCGACGGGAGGACGGGGAATGAGCAGTTCTTC.

This rearrangement joins TRBV7-9 to TRBJ2-3, with 8 bases fitting TRBD1. The germline CDR1 and CDR2 sequences are SEHNR and FQNEAQ (reference sequence). This CDR3 is built from 14 residues. V lost 5 bases, J lost 4 bases, and 5 bases stayed unmatched. CDR3 sequence (DNA): TGTGCCAGCAGCCGGACAGGGTTCCCAGATACGCAGTATTTT. Protein product: CASSRTGFPDTQYF.

This clonotype has ten or more counts. V gene TRBV10-3 combines with J gene TRBJ2-2; a weak D match, TRBD2 (6 bases). V was shortened by 3 bases and J by 5 bases, with 16 bases between the two germline ends. Germline V gene data show CDR1 as ENHRY and CDR2 as SYGVKD. This CDR3 region has 16 residues. Here the CDR3 reads CAISDDSGLPTGELFF. CDR3 DNA: TGTGCCATCAGTGATGATAGCGGACTACCGACCGGGGAGCTGTTTTTT.

In its sample, this clonotype was seen many times. The genes are TRBV29-1 and TRBJ2-7; the D call may be TRBD1 or TRBD2 (5 bases each). V was cut by 7 bases and J by 0 bases, with 16 bases left in between. This CDR3 comprises 14 residues. CDR1 is SQVTM and CDR2 is ANQGSEA in the germline V gene. The CDR3 sequence is CSARPGLSSYEQYF. The CDR3 DNA reads as TGCAGCGCCAGACCGGGGCTCAGCTCCTACGAGCAGTACTTC.

Only a few counts were recorded for this clonotype. The genes are TRBV7-3 and TRBJ2-3, with TRBD2 matching 10 bases. Germline-derived CDR1 and CDR2 are SGHTA and FQGTGA. With V trimmed by 7 bases and J by 1 base, 5 bases remained unmatched. The CDR3 is 15 amino acids. In DNA form, the CDR3 reads TGTGCCAGCACCCTGAGCGGGGGGGGCACAGATACGCAGTATTTT. Amino acids: CASTLSGGGTDTQYF.

This clonotype has at least ten counts. The chain links TRBV9 to TRBJ1-1; D gene unclear. Germline values: CDR1 SGDLS, CDR2 YYNGEE. V shed 0 bases and J shed 0 bases, with 15 bases lying between them. The CDR3 spans 17 residues. CDR3 protein: CASSVAPGRAMNTEAFF. The CDR3 nucleotides read TGTGCCAGCAGCGTAGCACCGGGCAGAGCCATGAACACTGAAGCTTTCTTT.